This T cell receptor (beta chain) was sequenced for a study of molecular identifiers for immune sequencing clone quantification. Remarks on this clonotype: A much more abundant neighbour one base away suggests this may be a read error.

MiXCR, run by TCRdb on the PCR reads, gives a single entry per CDR3 protein. The sample contains some 97,000 distinct CDR3 sequences, less than 25% of which appear only once. Germline CDR1 and CDR2: SQVTM and ANQGSEA. The CDR3 is made up of 13 amino acids. Preparation of naive CD8 libraries involved roughly 19,000 to 1,000,000 sorted cells and 10%, 30% or 50% RNA. Naive CD8 T cells were picked out by sorting for CD8+CD4-CCR7+CD45RA+. The clonotype originates from a human donor in good health. Some libraries in this study had Jurkat cell RNA spiked in. The source material was naive CD8+ T cells from blood, with Jurkat cell RNA spiked in. Subset described: FACS-sorted CD8+CD4-CCR7+CD45RA+ naive T cells. The V gene is TRBV29-1, the J gene TRBJ2-2; TRBD1 or TRBD2 may be the D gene (5 bases each). CDR3: CSVVGEDTGELIF. DNA of the CDR3: TGCAGCGTTGTCGGTGAGGACACCGGGGAGCTGATTTTT.